This TCR beta chain was obtained from a study of T-cell reconstitution after alpha-beta-depleted transplantation in children. Library preparation (for TCRbeta) was performed with unique molecular identifiers. MiXCR, applied by TCRdb to the PCR reads, yields one record per CDR3 protein. Found here are about 110,000 distinct CDR3 sequences, 5.5% to 6.5% of them singletons; the top ten hold approximately 23%. The CDR3 runs to 15 residues. Germline CDR1 and CDR2: MNHNS and SASEGT. V shed 4 bases and J shed 0 bases, with 10 bases lying between them. The study, taken as a whole, reports: Diversity of TCRbeta at day 60 was high in some patients, arising from surviving recipient T cells and thymic progenitors.

In this sample, this clonotype turned up a few times. Its antigen is still unknown. The chain couples TRBV6-1 to TRBJ2-4; D may be TRBD1 (6 bases). This sequence originates from a male patient between 2 and 9 years old who had a stem cell transplant for acute lymphoblastic leukemia, so the T cells may come from the graft donor. Sample: PBMCs, mostly from graft donor cells, taken 360 days after TCRalphabeta/CD19-depleted stem cell transplant. In DNA form, the CDR3 reads TGTGCCAGCAGTGGGACAGCCCTAGCCAAAAACATTCAGTACTTC. Protein product: CASSGTALAKNIQYF.